The entry that follows covers one T cell receptor (beta chain) sequence. Its antigen remains unknown. This sample stems from a study of shared clonotypes between healthy human individuals. General study results and limits: Shared across four donors were 4% to 5% of the naive CD4 clonotypes. Rarefaction curves obtained for sorted subsets showed sequencing incomplete despite large depth.

How the authors handled the data: ImmunoSEQ output held junction-only sequences without quality scores, so filtering differed. TCRdb's copy holds only in-frame clones and misses some; the assay was immunoSEQ multiplex PCR. The V and J calls and clone size are taken from that table; D and trimming were inferred from the DNA. The sample holds fewer than 2.5 million clones, under 95% seen once. The healthy adult donors were HIV-negative and reported no recent acute infections or vaccinations. Looked up from germline, CDR1 is SGHRS and CDR2 is YFSETQ. The J segment lost 6 bases and the V segment lost 2 bases, leaving 6 bases of the junction unmatched. This CDR3 has 15 amino acids.

This TCR was recovered from a young man in good health. Some clones in this sample may be carry-over from other donors' samples. The chain couples TRBV5-1 to TRBJ2-2; 8 bases line up with TRBD2. Sequenced sample: naive CD4+ T cells from PBMCs. Indicated subset: CD45RA+ positively selected. The CDR3: CASSLAGELAGELFF. Written as DNA, the CDR3 is TGCGCCAGCAGCTTAGCGGGAGAGCTTGCCGGGGAGCTGTTTTTT. The whole variable domain, filled in from reference TRBV5-1 and TRBJ2-2, reads KAGVTQTPRYLIKTRGQQVTLSCSPISGHRSVSWYQQTPGQGLQFLFEYFSETQRNKGNFPGRFSGRQFSNSRSEMNVSTLELGDSALYLCASSLAGELAGELFFGEGSRLTVL.